A single sample is the source of the 16 T cell receptor beta chains below, sequenced in a study of human thymus T cells. Using immunoSEQ multiplex PCR, the repertoire was profiled, and TCRdb retains in-frame clones only, with some absent. The table has about 78,000 clones, just over 95% seen once; the top ten hold under 0.035%. Resected material from corrective heart surgery provided the thymus tissue analysed. Material for sequencing was thymus tissue. These receptors were taken from a boy in the first two years of life with a congenital heart defect but otherwise immunologically healthy.

V is TRBV18 and J is TRBJ1-5; TRBD1 matches at 9 bases. The germline V gene encodes CDR1 KGHSH and CDR2 LQKENI. The CDR3 contains 17 residues. V lost 1 base, J lost 2 bases, and 6 bases stayed unmatched. CDR3 sequence (DNA): TGTGCCAGCTCACCACGGGACAGGGTACGCGGCAATCAGCCCCAGCATTTT. Translated, it gives CASSPRDRVRGNQPQHF.

The chain combines TRBV6-4 with TRBJ2-7; 9 positions agree with TRBD2. J lost 2 bases, V lost 2 bases, and 7 bases had no gene match. CDR1 MRHNA and CDR2 SNTAGT come from the germline V gene. The CDR3 contains 16 residues. The CDR3 spells CASSDLPTSGPYEQYF. The CDR3 nucleotides are TGTGCCAGCAGTGACCTTCCGACTAGCGGACCCTACGAGCAGTACTTC.

The V call is TRBV5-4, the J call TRBJ1-1; D possibly corresponds to TRBD1 (6 bases). V was clipped by 2 bases and J by 4 bases, with 12 bases between them. The germline CDR1 and CDR2 sequences are SGHNT and YYREEE (reference sequence). This CDR3 region has 14 residues. For the CDR3, the DNA is TGTGCCAGCAGCTTCTGGGACACCCTCACTGAAGCTTTCTTT. The encoded protein is CASSFWDTLTEAFF.

CDR3 in amino acids: CASSDSLAGGINQETQYF. Here the CDR3 DNA reads TGTGCCAGCAGTGACTCTCTAGCGGGGGGGATTAACCAAGAGACCCAGTACTTC. This chain links TRBV2 with TRBJ2-5; 12 bases fit TRBD2. This CDR3 is built from 18 residues. CDR1 and CDR2 (germline): SNHLY, FYNNEI. V dropped 3 bases and J dropped 0; count of bases not matched to a gene: 8.

The CDR3 loop reads CASSLALSGGLRENTEAFF. The CDR3 nucleotides read TGTGCCAGCAGCTTAGCGCTGTCGGGGGGCCTCCGCGAGAACACTGAAGCTTTCTTT. V is TRBV7-2 and J is TRBJ1-1, with D perhaps matching TRBD1 (6 bases). CDR1 is SGHTA, CDR2 FQGNSA, per germline. The CDR3 covers 19 residues. Trimming pared 0 bases from V and 1 base from J, leaving 21 bases between. Full variable domain (rest looked up from reference TRBV7-2 and TRBJ1-1): GAGVSQSPSNKVTEKGKDVELRCDPISGHTALYWYRQSLGQGLEFLIYFQGNSAPDKSGLPSDRFSAERTGGSVSTLTIQRTQQEDSAVYLCASSLALSGGLRENTEAFFGQGTRLTVV.

The chain links TRBV5-6 to TRBJ1-1; 12 bases are shared with TRBD1. The CDR3 is 19 residues long. V lost 4 bases and J lost 1; bases outside the gene matches: 14. Germline CDR1 and CDR2: SGHDT and YYEEEE. CDR3 amino acids: CASSHFVVPGQGANTEAFF. For the CDR3, the DNA is TGTGCCAGCAGCCATTTTGTGGTGCCGGGACAGGGGGCGAACACTGAAGCTTTCTTT.

The chain couples TRBV14 to TRBJ2-1, with 7 nucleotides matching TRBD2. V trimming: 2 bases; J trimming: 4 bases; junction bases outside the gene matches: 14. Germline values: CDR1 SGHDN, CDR2 FVKESK. CDR3 size: 18 residues. The CDR3 here is CASSQHHPSSGLYNEQFF. The CDR3 DNA reads TGTGCCAGCAGCCAACACCACCCCTCTAGCGGTTTGTACAATGAGCAGTTCTTC.

The rearrangement joins TRBV10-3 to TRBJ2-7; D not resolved. Germline loops: CDR1 ENHRY, CDR2 SYGVKD. The CDR3 runs to 12 residues. Deletions cut 4 bases from V and 6 bases from J, with 10 bases between. As DNA, the CDR3 is TGTGCCATCAGTGCTAGTCCCTCCGAGCAGTACTTC. This codes for CAISASPSEQYF.

The chain carries TRBV2 and TRBJ2-3; TRBD2 matches 7 bases. Trimming took 0 bases from V and 2 from J; bases not matched to a gene: 5. Germline CDR1 and CDR2: SNHLY and FYNNEI. The CDR3 length is 16 residues. CDR3 amino acids: CASSEASGEYTDTQYF. The CDR3 DNA sequence: TGTGCCAGCAGTGAAGCCAGCGGGGAGTACACAGATACGCAGTATTTT.

The J gene is TRBJ2-5, the V gene TRBV19; D unresolved. The CDR3 contains 11 residues. Per germline, CDR1 LNHDA and CDR2 SQIVND (reference sequence). Between the trimmed V and J ends, which lost 5 bases and 2 bases, there was a span of 3 bases. CDR3 loop: CASSGQETQYF. As DNA, the CDR3 is TGTGCCAGTAGTGGACAAGAGACCCAGTACTTC.

The CDR3 DNA reads TGTGCCAGCAGCGTAGAGGGGACAACCCCCTACGAGCAGTACTTC. This codes for CASSVEGTTPYEQYF. This rearrangement joins TRBV9 to TRBJ2-7; D is perhaps TRBD1 (6 bases). The germline V gene has CDR1 SGDLS and CDR2 YYNGEE. Trimming left V 0 bases short and J 2 bases short, with 12 bases between. CDR3 size: 15 residues.

The chain links TRBV7-3 to TRBJ2-1, with 10 bases that match TRBD2. The CDR3 spans 14 residues. V trimming: 5 bases; J trimming: 5 bases; junction bases outside the gene matches: 3. Germline CDR1 and CDR2: SGHTA and FQGTGA. The CDR3: CASSTGTSDNEQFF. The CDR3 DNA follows: TGTGCCAGCAGCACCGGGACTAGCGACAATGAGCAGTTCTTC.

This chain connects TRBV5-1 to TRBJ1-1; perhaps TRBD1 as D (5 bases). Germline V gene sequence: CDR1 SGHRS, CDR2 YFSETQ. CDR3 length: 14 residues. With 1 base removed from V and 2 bases from J, the gap between germline ends came to 9 bases. The CDR3: CASSLRRDNTEAFF. CDR3 nucleotide sequence: TGCGCCAGCAGCTTGCGTAGGGACAACACTGAAGCTTTCTTT.

V usage is TRBV10-3 and J usage is TRBJ2-7, with D uncertain. The germline V gene has CDR1 ENHRY and CDR2 SYGVKD. This CDR3 has 12 residues. V lost 5 bases to trimming and J lost 4 bases, with 9 bases between them. The CDR3 DNA reads TGTGCCATCAGTCCGACTCTTTACGAGCAGTACTTC. The encoded protein is CAISPTLYEQYF.

The rearrangement uses TRBV19 and TRBJ2-3; D possibly corresponds to TRBD1 (6 bases). Germline CDR1 LNHDA, CDR2 SQIVND (reference sequence). The CDR3 extends over 16 amino acids. V lost 3 bases and J lost 1, with 14 bases in between. This CDR3 reads CASSIPGGGGTDTQYF. CDR3 DNA sequence: TGTGCCAGTAGTATCCCAGGTGGGGGCGGCACAGATACGCAGTATTTT.

In its sample, this clone was seen once. The J gene is TRBJ2-7, the V gene TRBV27, with a possible D match to TRBD2 (7 bases). The CDR3 is 14 amino acids. The germline V gene has CDR1 MNHEY and CDR2 SMNVEV (reference sequence). Trimming took off 8 bases at V and 3 bases at J, with 17 bases between the two ends. The CDR3 DNA is TGTGCCAGCGCCGGGGGGCGCAAAGTCTACGAGCAGTACTTC. This translates into CASAGGRKVYEQYF.